This T cell receptor beta chain was recovered during a study of graft-versus-host responses after intestinal transplantation (dated by TCRdb to about 2021). For the study in its entirety: The transplants that recipients received were multivisceral, liver-intestinal, or isolated intestinal. Every recipient was given anti-thymocyte globulin induction, then maintenance tacrolimus and steroids for 3 to 4 years. Bulk TCR-beta CDR3 sequencing was used to track graft-versus-host and host-versus-graft alloreactive T cell clones in the graft, circulation and bone marrow after intestinal transplantation. To identify alloreactive clones, pre-transplant mixed lymphocyte reaction products were sequenced and then compared with unstimulated pre-transplant donor and recipient T cells. A cohort of some 24 intestinal transplant recipients, including one retransplant, was enrolled, and 3 patients lacking pretransplant specimens were excluded. A peak of at least 4% donor T cells among recipient peripheral blood mononuclear cells was the definition used for donor T cell macrochimerism. Rather than being sequenced by the commercial service, samples from three later patients were sequenced in-house on an Illumina MiSeq and processed with MiXCR.

The method was the immunoSEQ multiplex PCR assay. In most patients, genomic DNA was isolated using the Qiagen DNeasy Blood and Tissue Kit and sent frozen to Adaptive Biotechnologies for TCR sequencing. High-throughput TCR-beta CDR3 sequencing of genomic DNA from most patients was performed by Adaptive Biotechnologies. Concerning the study's data processing: Adaptive's ImmunoSEQ software supplied the TCR sequencing data for 18 patients, while MiXCR and VDJtools were used to process a few other patients. To correct CD4 versus CD8 sorting errors, sequences present in both subsets at a frequency ratio below 5:1 were removed. CDR3 nucleotide sequences shared between donor and recipient were removed because their origin could not be assigned. At least 2-fold expansion over unstimulated cells and a minimum CFSE-low frequency of 0.002% (template counts) or 0.001% (read counts) were required for clones to be classified as alloreactive. Clones were considered mappable if detected in sequenced pre-transplant spleen, lymph node, or MLR CFSE-low populations of the donor or recipient. Cumulative frequency of alloreactive clones was calculated as a percentage of all sequences weighted by copy number. What TCRdb holds here is the immuneACCESS table cut down to in-frame rearrangements. Part of the clones is not present; checked against another copy, under half of the missing clones reflect an unresolved V gene, and the others are unexplained. V, J and clone size derive from that table, while D and trimming were established from the DNA sequence. This sample comprises approximately 97,000 clones, less than 95% of them detected only once. Of the sample, roughly 0.069% is held by the ten largest clones.

In regard to this clone: This receptor's antigen is unknown. Base qualities are not at hand, and no much larger clone is one base apart.

Reading the label with the study, this specimen's time point is: cells obtained before transplantation from donor or recipient. CD3+CD4+ and CD3+CD8+ populations were FACS-sorted from unstimulated pre-transplant donor and recipient cells taken from spleen or lymph nodes. General conclusions and limits of the study: Early after transplant, peak levels of circulating GvH clones were found to be associated with declines in HvG clones. GvH clones were found in recipient bone marrow, and some of the GvH clones appeared earlier in ileal mucosa or blood, which is consistent with an intestinal mucosal origin. The conclusions were limited by the relatively low number and heterogeneity of the intestinal transplant patients. In patients with donor T cell macrochimerism, the allografts had high GvH to HvG T cell clonal ratios.

This receptor was obtained from a human donor who was the organ donor for an intestinal transplant. This sample comprised unstimulated CD8+ T cells sorted from spleen or lymph node cells, obtained before transplant.

Read as DNA, the sequence is TGTGCCAGCAGCCAAGATGAGTGGGAGCAAGAGACCCAGTACTTC. Translated, this is CASSQDEWEQETQYF. The chain was built from TRBV4-2 and TRBJ2-5; the D region possibly corresponds to TRBD2 (5 bases align). The junction shows trimming of 0 bases on V and 2 bases on J, plus 10 bases between the germline ends. Taken from the germline V gene, the CDR1 and CDR2 loops are LGHNA and YNFKEQ. The CDR3 goes from the cysteine to the phenylalanine over 15 residues. This entry keeps only the CDR3 DNA: 45 bases, framed from base 1.